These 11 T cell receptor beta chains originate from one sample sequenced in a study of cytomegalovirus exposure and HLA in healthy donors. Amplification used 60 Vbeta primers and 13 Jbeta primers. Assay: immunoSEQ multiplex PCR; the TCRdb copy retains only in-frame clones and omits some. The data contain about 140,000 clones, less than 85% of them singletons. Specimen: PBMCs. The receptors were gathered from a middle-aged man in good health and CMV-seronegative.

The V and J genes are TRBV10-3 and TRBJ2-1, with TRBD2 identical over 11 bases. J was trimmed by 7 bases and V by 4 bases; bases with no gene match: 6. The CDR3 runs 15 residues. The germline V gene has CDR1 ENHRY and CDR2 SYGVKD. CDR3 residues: CAISGSSGGPNEQFF. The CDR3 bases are TGTGCCATCAGTGGGTCTAGCGGGGGGCCTAATGAGCAGTTCTTC.

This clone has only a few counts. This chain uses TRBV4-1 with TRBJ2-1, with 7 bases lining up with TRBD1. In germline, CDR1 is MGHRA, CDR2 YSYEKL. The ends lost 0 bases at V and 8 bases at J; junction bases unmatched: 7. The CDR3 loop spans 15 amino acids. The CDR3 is CASSQDWGQGDEQFF. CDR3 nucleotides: TGCGCCAGCAGCCAAGATTGGGGGCAGGGGGATGAGCAGTTCTTC.

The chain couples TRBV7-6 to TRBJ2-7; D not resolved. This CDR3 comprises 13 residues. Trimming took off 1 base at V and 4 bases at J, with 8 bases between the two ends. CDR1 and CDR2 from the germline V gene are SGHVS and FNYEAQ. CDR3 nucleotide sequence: TGTGCCAGCAGCTTAGTCCTAGGTTACGAGCAGTACTTC. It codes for CASSLVLGYEQYF.

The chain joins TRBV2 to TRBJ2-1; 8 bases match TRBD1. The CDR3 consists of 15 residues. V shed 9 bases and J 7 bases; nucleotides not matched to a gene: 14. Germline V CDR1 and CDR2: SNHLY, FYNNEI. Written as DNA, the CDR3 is TGTGCCAGGGCCCGGACAGGGACGAAGGGGAATGAGCAGTTCTTC. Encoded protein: CARARTGTKGNEQFF.

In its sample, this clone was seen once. CDR3 protein: CASSEGGVGDTQYF. The CDR3 region has the DNA TGTGCCAGCAGTGAGGGGGGGGTGGGAGATACGCAGTATTTT. V usage is TRBV2 and J usage is TRBJ2-3, with 7 positions matching TRBD2. CDR1 SNHLY and CDR2 FYNNEI come from the germline V gene. The CDR3 length is 14 residues. Trimming cost V 3 bases and J 5 bases; bases outside gene matches: 5. The full variable domain, rest sourced from reference TRBV2 and TRBJ2-3, is EPEVTQTPSHQVTQMGQEVILRCVPISNHLYFYWYRQILGQKVEFLVSFYNNEISEKSEIFDDQFSVERPDGSNFTLKIRSTKLEDSAMYFCASSEGGVGDTQYFGPGTRLTVL.

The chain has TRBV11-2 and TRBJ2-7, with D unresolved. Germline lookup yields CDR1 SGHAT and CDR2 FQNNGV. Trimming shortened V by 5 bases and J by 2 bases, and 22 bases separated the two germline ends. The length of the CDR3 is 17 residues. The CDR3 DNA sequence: TGTGCCAGCAGCAAATCCCCACTCCTCCCGGTCACCTACGAGCAGTACTTC. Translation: CASSKSPLLPVTYEQYF.

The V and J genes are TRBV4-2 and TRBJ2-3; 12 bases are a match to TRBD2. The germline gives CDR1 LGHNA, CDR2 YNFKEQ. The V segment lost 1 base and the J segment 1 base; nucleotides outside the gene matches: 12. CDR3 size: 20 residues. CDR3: CASSQGPTSGRLVGTDTQYF. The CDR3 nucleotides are TGTGCCAGCAGCCAAGGACCAACTAGCGGGAGGCTTGTCGGCACAGATACGCAGTATTTT.

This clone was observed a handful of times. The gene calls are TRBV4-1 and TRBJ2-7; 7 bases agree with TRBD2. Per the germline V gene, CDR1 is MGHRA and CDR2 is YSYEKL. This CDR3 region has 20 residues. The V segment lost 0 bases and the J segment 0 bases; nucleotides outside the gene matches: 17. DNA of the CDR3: TGCGCCAGCAGCCAAGAGGGTCCAGGGAAGGGGAGGGCTGGCTCCTACGAGCAGTACTTC. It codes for CASSQEGPGKGRAGSYEQYF.

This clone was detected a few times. The CDR3 DNA reads TGTGCCAGCAGCTCACCCCTTGGCGGGAACACCGGGGAGCTGTTTTTT. Translating gives CASSSPLGGNTGELFF. The gene calls are TRBV5-6 and TRBJ2-2; no clear D. Germline CDR1 SGHDT, CDR2 YYEEEE. V was cut by 3 bases and J by 1 base, with 13 bases left in between. There are 16 residues in the CDR3.

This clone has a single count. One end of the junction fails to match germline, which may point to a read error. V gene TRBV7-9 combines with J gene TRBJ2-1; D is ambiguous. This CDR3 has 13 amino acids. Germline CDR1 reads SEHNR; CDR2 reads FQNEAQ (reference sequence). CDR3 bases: TGTTCCAGCATACCCCCGGCCTACAATGAGCAGTTCTTC. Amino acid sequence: CSSIPPAYNEQFF. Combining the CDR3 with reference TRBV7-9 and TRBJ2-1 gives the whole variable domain DTGVSQNPRHKITKRGQNVTFRCDPISEHNRLYWYRQTLGQGPEFLTYFQNEAQLEKSRLLSDRFSAERPKGSFSTLEIQRTEQGDSAMYLCSSIPPAYNEQFFGPGTRLTVL.

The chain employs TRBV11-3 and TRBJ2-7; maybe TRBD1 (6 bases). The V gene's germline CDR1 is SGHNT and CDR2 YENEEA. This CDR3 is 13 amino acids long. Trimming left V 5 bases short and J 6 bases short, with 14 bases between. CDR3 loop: CASSAGTTSEQYF. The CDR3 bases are TGTGCCAGCAGCGCAGGGACAACCTCCGAGCAGTACTTC.